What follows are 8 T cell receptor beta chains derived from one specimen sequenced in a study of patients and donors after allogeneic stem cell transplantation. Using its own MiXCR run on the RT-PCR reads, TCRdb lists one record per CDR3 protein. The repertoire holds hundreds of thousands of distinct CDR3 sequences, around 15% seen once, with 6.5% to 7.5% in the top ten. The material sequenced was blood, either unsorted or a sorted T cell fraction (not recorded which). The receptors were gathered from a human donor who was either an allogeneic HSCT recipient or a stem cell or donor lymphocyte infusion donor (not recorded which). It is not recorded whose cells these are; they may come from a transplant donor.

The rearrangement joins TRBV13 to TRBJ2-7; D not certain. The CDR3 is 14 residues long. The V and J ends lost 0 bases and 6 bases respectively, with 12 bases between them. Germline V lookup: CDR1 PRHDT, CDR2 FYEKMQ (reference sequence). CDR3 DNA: TGTGCCAGCAGCTTAGGGACGACTTTACGCGAGCAGTACTTC. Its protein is CASSLGTTLREQYF.

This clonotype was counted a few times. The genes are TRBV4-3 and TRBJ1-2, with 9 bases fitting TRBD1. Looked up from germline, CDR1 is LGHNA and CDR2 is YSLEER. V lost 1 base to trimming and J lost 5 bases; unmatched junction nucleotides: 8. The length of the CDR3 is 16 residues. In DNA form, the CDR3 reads TGCGCCAGCAGCCAAGGGACAGGGGACGCCAAGTATGGCTACACCTTC. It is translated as CASSQGTGDAKYGYTF.

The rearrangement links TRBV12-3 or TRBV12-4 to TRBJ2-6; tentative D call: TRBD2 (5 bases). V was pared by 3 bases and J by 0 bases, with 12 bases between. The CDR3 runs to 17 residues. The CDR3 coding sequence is TGTGCCAGCAGTTTCTCGGGGAGACCCTCTGGGGCCAACGTCCTGACTTTC. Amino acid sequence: CASSFSGRPSGANVLTF.

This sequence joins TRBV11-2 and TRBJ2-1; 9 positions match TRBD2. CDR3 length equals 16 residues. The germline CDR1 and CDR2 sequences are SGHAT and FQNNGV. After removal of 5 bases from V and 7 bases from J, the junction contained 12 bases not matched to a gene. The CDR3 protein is CASSARPSGIGNEQFF. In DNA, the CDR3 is TGTGCCAGCAGCGCTCGACCTAGCGGGATAGGTAATGAGCAGTTCTTC.

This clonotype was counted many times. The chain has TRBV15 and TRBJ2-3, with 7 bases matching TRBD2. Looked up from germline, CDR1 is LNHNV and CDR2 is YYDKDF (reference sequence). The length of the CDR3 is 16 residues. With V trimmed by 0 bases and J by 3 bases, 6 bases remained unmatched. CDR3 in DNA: TGTGCCACCAGCAGAGAGGGGCGGGAGATTACAGATACGCAGTATTTT. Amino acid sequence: CATSREGREITDTQYF. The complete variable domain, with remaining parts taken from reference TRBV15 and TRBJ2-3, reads DAMVIQNPRYQVTQFGKPVTLSCSQTLNHNVMYWYQQKSSQAPKLLFHYYDKDFNNEADTPDNFQSRRPNTSFCFLDIRSPGLGDTAMYLCATSREGREITDTQYFGPGTRLTVL.

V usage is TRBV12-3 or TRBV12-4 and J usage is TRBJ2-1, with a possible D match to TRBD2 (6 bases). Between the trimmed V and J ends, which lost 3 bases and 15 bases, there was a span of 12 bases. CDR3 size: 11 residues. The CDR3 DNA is TGTGCCAGCAGTTTGGGGGGTTCGTCGTTCTTC. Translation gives CASSLGGSSFF.

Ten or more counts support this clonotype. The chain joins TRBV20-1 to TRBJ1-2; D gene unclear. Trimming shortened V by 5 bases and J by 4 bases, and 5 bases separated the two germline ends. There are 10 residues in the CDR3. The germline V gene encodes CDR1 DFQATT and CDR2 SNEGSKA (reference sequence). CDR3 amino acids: CSAWVYGYTF. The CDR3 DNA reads TGCAGTGCTTGGGTCTATGGCTACACCTTC.

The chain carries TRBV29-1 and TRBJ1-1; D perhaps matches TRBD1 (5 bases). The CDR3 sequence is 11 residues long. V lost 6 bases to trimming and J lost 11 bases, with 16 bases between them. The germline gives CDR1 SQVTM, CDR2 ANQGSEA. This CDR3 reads CSVRMAGGAFF. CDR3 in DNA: TGCAGCGTCCGAATGGCGGGGGGGGCTTTCTTT. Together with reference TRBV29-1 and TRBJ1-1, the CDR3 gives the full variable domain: SAVISQKPSRDICQRGTSLTIQCQVDSQVTMMFWYRQQPGQSLTLIATANQGSEATYESGFVIDKFPISRPNLTFSTLTVSNMSPEDSSIYLCSVRMAGGAFFGQGTRLTVV.